One sample yielded the 19 T cell receptor beta chains listed below, sequenced in a study of cytomegalovirus exposure and HLA in healthy donors. Method: immunoSEQ multiplex PCR; TCRdb's copy keeps in-frame clones and lacks some. The sample yields about 140,000 clones, 80% to 95% seen once. Sequenced sample: PBMCs. The receptors were gathered from a man in his late teens or twenties in good health and CMV-seronegative.

V gene TRBV10-2 combines with J gene TRBJ2-7; weak D call: TRBD2 (5 bases). The CDR3 is 13 residues long. The germline V gene encodes CDR1 WSHSY and CDR2 SAAADI. With 8 bases removed from V and 7 bases from J, the gap between germline ends came to 18 bases. CDR3 nucleotides: TGCGCCAGCTTACCCGGGGTTCTGAGGGAGCAGTACTTC. Amino acids: CASLPGVLREQYF.

This clone was recorded a few times. The chain uses TRBV2 and TRBJ2-3; 8 bases fit TRBD2. In germline, CDR1 is SNHLY, CDR2 FYNNEI. The J segment lost 2 bases and the V segment lost 7 bases, leaving 5 bases of the junction unmatched. The CDR3 totals 14 residues. The CDR3 loop reads CASKERGYTDTQYF. In DNA, the CDR3 is TGTGCCAGCAAGGAGCGGGGGTACACAGATACGCAGTATTTT. Using reference TRBV2 and TRBJ2-3 for the parts outside the CDR3, the full variable domain is EPEVTQTPSHQVTQMGQEVILRCVPISNHLYFYWYRQILGQKVEFLVSFYNNEISEKSEIFDDQFSVERPDGSNFTLKIRSTKLEDSAMYFCASKERGYTDTQYFGPGTRLTVL.

V usage is TRBV28 and J usage is TRBJ2-3; D is possibly TRBD1 (5 bases). CDR3 length: 18 residues. V lost 1 base and J lost 2, with 19 bases in between. In germline, CDR1 is MDHEN, CDR2 SYDVKM. CDR3 in DNA: TGTGCCAGCAGTTTATTTGCGGTCTGGGGCGAGAACACAGATACGCAGTATTTT. Protein sequence: CASSLFAVWGENTDTQYF.

This clone was seen just once. The chain couples TRBV7-9 to TRBJ2-1, with 9 positions matching TRBD2. The CDR3 runs to 16 residues. J was trimmed by 6 bases and V by 4 bases; bases with no gene match: 10. Germline CDR1 SEHNR, CDR2 FQNEAQ (reference sequence). DNA for the CDR3: TGTGCCAGCAGCTACCCCCGAGTAGCGGGAGTCAATGAGCAGTTCTTC. Translated, it gives CASSYPRVAGVNEQFF.

The chain employs TRBV19 and TRBJ1-1; 9 bases are shared with TRBD1. The CDR3 length is 14 residues. CDR1 and CDR2 (germline): LNHDA, SQIVND (reference sequence). V lost 6 bases, J lost 3 bases, and 5 bases stayed unmatched. This CDR3 reads CASRGTGWHTEAFF. The CDR3 region has the DNA TGTGCCAGTAGAGGGACAGGGTGGCACACTGAAGCTTTCTTT.

The genes are TRBV7-7 and TRBJ1-5; 7 bases line up with TRBD1. Germline V gene lookup returns CDR1 SSHAT and CDR2 FNYEAQ (reference sequence). The CDR3 consists of 17 residues. Trimming cost V 6 bases and J 2 bases; bases outside gene matches: 13. The CDR3 coding sequence is TGTGCCAGCAGGTTTTACAGGGACAGAACGGGCAATCAGCCCCAGCATTTT. Translation: CASRFYRDRTGNQPQHF.

The chain is built from TRBV9 and TRBJ1-1; 7 bases are a match to TRBD1. This CDR3 comprises 14 residues. CDR1 SGDLS and CDR2 YYNGEE come from the germline V gene. Losses at the gene ends were 5 bases for V and 5 bases for J; bases not matched to a gene: 9. The CDR3 reads CASRTGTQGTEAFF. The CDR3 bases are TGTGCCAGCAGGACAGGGACTCAAGGGACTGAAGCTTTCTTT.

This clone was recorded once. CDR3 residues: CASSFLGTGQHF. Written as DNA, the CDR3 is TGTGCCAGCAGCTTCCTCGGGACAGGCCAGCATTTT. The chain recombines TRBV7-2 with TRBJ1-5; 8 bases are a match to TRBD1. V dropped 3 bases and J dropped 12; count of bases not matched to a gene: 4. Germline V CDR1 and CDR2: SGHTA, FQGNSA. The CDR3 is 12 residues long.

Only one count was recorded for this clone. This sequence joins TRBV5-1 and TRBJ1-4; 7 nucleotides match TRBD1. V trimming: 4 bases; J trimming: 3 bases; junction bases outside the gene matches: 6. The CDR3 contains 15 residues. Germline-derived CDR1 and CDR2 are SGHRS and YFSETQ. CDR3 amino acids: CASSPETGSNEKLFF. CDR3 bases: TGCGCCAGCAGCCCCGAGACAGGGTCTAATGAAAAACTGTTTTTT.

The chain couples TRBV10-2 to TRBJ2-1, with a weak D call TRBD2 (6 bases). The V end lost 3 bases, the J end lost 5 bases, and 26 bases lay between the germline ends. CDR3 size: 19 residues. CDR1 and CDR2 (germline): WSHSY, SAAADI. The CDR3, as DNA: TGCGCCAGCAGTGATTTCTCTTTTGCGGGACCTGAGGGACACAATGAGCAGTTCTTC. It codes for CASSDFSFAGPEGHNEQFF.

The chain links TRBV30 to TRBJ2-7; TRBD1 matches 7 bases. The CDR3 sequence is 13 residues long. Germline V gene sequence: CDR1 GTSNPN, CDR2 SVGIG (reference sequence). The V segment lost 2 bases and the J segment 0 bases; nucleotides outside the gene matches: 1. The CDR3, as DNA: TGTGCCTGGAGTACAGGGGCCTCCTACGAGCAGTACGTC. Protein: CAWSTGASYEQYV.

In DNA form, the CDR3 reads TGTGCCAGCAGCCCAATGAATGAGCAGTTCTTC. Encoded protein: CASSPMNEQFF. The gene calls are TRBV7-2 and TRBJ2-1; D unclear. In germline, CDR1 is SGHTA, CDR2 FQGNSA. V was shortened by 5 bases and J by 7 bases, with 6 bases between the two germline ends. The CDR3 loop spans 11 amino acids.

The genes are TRBV4-1 and TRBJ2-2, with D possibly matching TRBD2 (7 bases). Germline V gene sequence: CDR1 MGHRA, CDR2 YSYEKL. Trimming left V 2 bases short and J 0 bases short, with 16 bases between. The CDR3 has 18 residues. The DNA of the CDR3 is TGCGCCAGCAGCCAACGCCAGGGAGGGGGTTCGAACACCGGGGAGCTGTTTTTT. Its protein is CASSQRQGGGSNTGELFF.

The count of this clone is one. The chain recombines TRBV5-1 with TRBJ2-3; D unclear. CDR1 SGHRS and CDR2 YFSETQ come from the germline V gene. CDR3 length: 11 amino acids. Trimming removed 5 bases at V and 5 bases at J, with 6 bases between. The CDR3 sequence: CASSSEDTQYF. DNA for the CDR3: TGCGCCAGCAGTTCAGAAGATACGCAGTATTTT.

In this sample, this clone turned up once. The chain employs TRBV4-1 and TRBJ2-3, with D possibly being TRBD2 (5 bases). V was trimmed by 5 bases and J by 5 bases, leaving 20 bases between them. The germline V gene has CDR1 MGHRA and CDR2 YSYEKL. CDR3 size: 16 residues. DNA of the CDR3: TGCGCCAGCAGCTATCGTACCATTCCAGCGGTAGATACGCAGTATTTT. This encodes CASSYRTIPAVDTQYF.

The chain joins TRBV9 to TRBJ2-1, with a tentative D call TRBD2 (6 bases). Between the trimmed V and J ends, which lost 2 bases and 9 bases, there was a span of 18 bases. The germline CDR1 and CDR2 sequences are SGDLS and YYNGEE. The CDR3 is 15 residues long. This CDR3 is CASSVGSLASVEQFF. The CDR3 bases are TGTGCCAGCAGCGTCGGTAGTCTAGCGTCGGTTGAGCAGTTCTTC.

This chain joins TRBV4-1 and TRBJ1-4, with a weak D call TRBD1 (5 bases). The CDR3 is 15 amino acids. Germline-derived CDR1 and CDR2 are MGHRA and YSYEKL. V dropped 3 bases and J dropped 4 bases, with 12 bases sitting between them. The CDR3 nucleotides are TGCGCCAGCAGCCAGCTCGTGGGGGGTAATGAAAAACTGTTTTTT. This sequence encodes CASSQLVGGNEKLFF.

The chain carries TRBV5-1 and TRBJ1-4; a weak D match, TRBD1 (5 bases). This CDR3 region has 15 residues. Trimming cost V 3 bases and J 7 bases, with 16 bases left between them. From germline, CDR1 is SGHRS and CDR2 YFSETQ. The CDR3 protein is CASSWGEGRVEKLFF. The DNA of the CDR3 is TGCGCCAGCAGCTGGGGGGAGGGGCGCGTTGAAAAACTGTTTTTT. Full variable domain (rest looked up from reference TRBV5-1 and TRBJ1-4): KAGVTQTPRYLIKTRGQQVTLSCSPISGHRSVSWYQQTPGQGLQFLFEYFSETQRNKGNFPGRFSGRQFSNSRSEMNVSTLELGDSALYLCASSWGEGRVEKLFFGSGTQLSVL.

The J gene is TRBJ1-2, the V gene TRBV11-2; D is unresolved. There are 14 residues in the CDR3. Looked up from germline, CDR1 is SGHAT and CDR2 is FQNNGV. V was pared by 2 bases and J by 4 bases, with 11 bases between. Here the CDR3 DNA reads TGTGCCAGCAGCTTACTTGGCACAAGCTATGGCTACACCTTC. It specifies CASSLLGTSYGYTF.